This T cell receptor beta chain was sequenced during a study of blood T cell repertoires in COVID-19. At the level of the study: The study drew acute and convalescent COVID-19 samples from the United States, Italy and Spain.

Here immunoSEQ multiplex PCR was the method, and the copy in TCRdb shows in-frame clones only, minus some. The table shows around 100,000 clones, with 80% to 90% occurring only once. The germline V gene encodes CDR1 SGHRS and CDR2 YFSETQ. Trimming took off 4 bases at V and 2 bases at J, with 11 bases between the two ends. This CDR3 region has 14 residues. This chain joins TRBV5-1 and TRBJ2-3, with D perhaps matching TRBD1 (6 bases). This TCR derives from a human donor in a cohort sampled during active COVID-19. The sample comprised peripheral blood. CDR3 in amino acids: CASSIGQSTDTQYF. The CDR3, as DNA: TGCGCCAGCAGCATAGGACAGTCCACAGATACGCAGTATTTT.